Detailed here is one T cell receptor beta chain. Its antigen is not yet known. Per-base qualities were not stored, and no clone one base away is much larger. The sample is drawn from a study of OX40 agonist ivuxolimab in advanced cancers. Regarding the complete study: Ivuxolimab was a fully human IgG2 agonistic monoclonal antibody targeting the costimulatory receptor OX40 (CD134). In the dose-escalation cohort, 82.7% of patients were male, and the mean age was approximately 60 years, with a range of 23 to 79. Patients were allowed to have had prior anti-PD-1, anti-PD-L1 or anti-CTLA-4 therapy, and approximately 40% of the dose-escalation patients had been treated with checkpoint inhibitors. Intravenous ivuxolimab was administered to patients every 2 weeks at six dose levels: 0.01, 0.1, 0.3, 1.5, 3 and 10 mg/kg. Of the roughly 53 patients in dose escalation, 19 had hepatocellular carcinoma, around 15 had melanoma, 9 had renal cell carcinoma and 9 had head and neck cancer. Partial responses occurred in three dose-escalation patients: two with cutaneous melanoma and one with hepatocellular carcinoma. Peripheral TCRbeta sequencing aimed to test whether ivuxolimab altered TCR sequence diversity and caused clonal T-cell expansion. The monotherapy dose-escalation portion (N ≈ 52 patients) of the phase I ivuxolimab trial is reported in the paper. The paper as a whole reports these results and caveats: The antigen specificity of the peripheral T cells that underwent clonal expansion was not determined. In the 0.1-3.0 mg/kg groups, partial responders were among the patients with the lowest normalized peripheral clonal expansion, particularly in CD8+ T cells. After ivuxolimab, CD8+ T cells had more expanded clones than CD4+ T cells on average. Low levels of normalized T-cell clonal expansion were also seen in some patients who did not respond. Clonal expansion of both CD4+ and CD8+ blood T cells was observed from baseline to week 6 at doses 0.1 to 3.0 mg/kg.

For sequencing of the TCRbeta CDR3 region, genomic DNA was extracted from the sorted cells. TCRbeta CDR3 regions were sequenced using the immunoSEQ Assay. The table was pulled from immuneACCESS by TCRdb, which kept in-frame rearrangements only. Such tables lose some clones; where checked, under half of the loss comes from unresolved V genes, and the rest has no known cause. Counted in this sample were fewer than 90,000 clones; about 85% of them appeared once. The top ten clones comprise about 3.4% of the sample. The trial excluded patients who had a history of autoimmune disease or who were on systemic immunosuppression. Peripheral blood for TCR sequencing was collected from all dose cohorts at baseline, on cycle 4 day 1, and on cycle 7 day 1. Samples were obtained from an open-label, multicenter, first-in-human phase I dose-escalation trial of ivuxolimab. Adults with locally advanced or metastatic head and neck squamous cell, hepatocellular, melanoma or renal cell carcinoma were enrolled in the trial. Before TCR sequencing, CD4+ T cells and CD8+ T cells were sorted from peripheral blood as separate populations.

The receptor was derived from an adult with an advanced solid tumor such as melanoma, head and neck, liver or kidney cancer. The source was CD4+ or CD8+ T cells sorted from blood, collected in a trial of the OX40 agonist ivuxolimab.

CDR3 region: CASSQLTGTGKDYTF. The DNA sequence is given as TGCGCCAGCAGCCAACTAACCGGGACAGGGAAAGACTACACCTTC. The rearrangement combines TRBV4-3 with TRBJ1-2, with 9 junctional bases fitting TRBD1. Compared with germline, V lacks 2 bases and J lacks 10 bases; bases without a gene match: 11. Including cysteine and phenylalanine, the CDR3 has 15 amino acids. Only the CDR3 DNA stays, 45 bases, in frame from base 1. CDR1 and CDR2, looked up from the germline V gene, are LGHNA and YSLEER.